A single sample gave rise to the 20 T cell receptor beta chains below, sequenced in a study of T-cell memory formation after mild COVID-19. In TCRdb, the 5' RACE reads were re-called with MiXCR into one record per CDR3 protein. The sample lists about 200,000 distinct CDR3 sequences, 7.5% to 10% occurring once. Material for sequencing was PBMCs or a T cell subset sorted from them (not recorded which). These TCRs come from a man aged 18 to 30 who had mild COVID-19 (a few samples of this study predate the infection). Cell type and time point are not known.

This clonotype has just a few counts. CDR3 amino acids: CASSPDRGITDTQYF. As DNA, the CDR3 is TGTGCCAGCAGCCCCGACAGGGGAATCACAGATACGCAGTATTTT. The genes are TRBV5-5 and TRBJ2-3; 8 nucleotides agree with TRBD1. Germline V gene data show CDR1 as SGHKS and CDR2 as YYEKEE (reference sequence). This CDR3 region has 15 residues. The ends lost 4 bases at V and 2 bases at J; junction bases unmatched: 6.

This clonotype has just a few counts. CDR3 region: CASSLGLEPPYGYTF. The CDR3 coding sequence is TGTGCCAGCAGCTTGGGACTGGAGCCTCCATATGGCTACACCTTC. This chain connects TRBV5-6 to TRBJ1-2; D gene uncertain. This CDR3 is built from 15 residues. Trimming removed 0 bases at V and 5 bases at J, with 14 bases between. The V gene's germline CDR1 is SGHDT and CDR2 YYEEEE.

This clonotype was detected once. J is TRBJ2-1 and V is TRBV12-5; D is perhaps TRBD1 (6 bases). V gave up 4 bases and J gave up 13 bases, with 14 bases separating them. The CDR3 sequence is 12 residues long. Germline values: CDR1 LGHNT, CDR2 FRNRAP. The CDR3 DNA follows: TGTGCTAGTGGTTCCCCGGGCAGGGGACAGTTCTTC. Translating gives CASGSPGRGQFF.

This clonotype was observed many times. The chain joins TRBV6-5 to TRBJ2-3; TRBD1 might be the D (5 bases). V lost 0 bases to trimming and J lost 2 bases, with 9 bases between them. This CDR3 contains 15 residues. The germline gives CDR1 MNHEY, CDR2 SVGAGI. The CDR3: CASSYSKGFTDTQYF. Written as DNA, the CDR3 is TGTGCCAGCAGTTACTCGAAGGGGTTCACAGATACGCAGTATTTT.

The gene calls are TRBV21-1 and TRBJ2-1; the table's D call TRBD2 went unverified against the DNA. TRBV21-1 is noted as a pseudogene. This CDR3 is built from 15 residues. DNA for the CDR3: TGTGCCAGCAGACCGCTCTGTTTCGGGGTGGATGAGCAGTTCTTC. This translates into CASRPLCFGVDEQFF.

This clonotype was counted between two and nine times. The chain employs TRBV2 and TRBJ1-5; D unresolved. With 7 bases removed from V and 7 bases from J, the gap between germline ends came to 14 bases. This CDR3 spans 13 amino acids. CDR1 is SNHLY, CDR2 FYNNEI, per germline. The CDR3 reads CASNPGLSQPQHF. As DNA, the CDR3 is TGTGCCAGCAATCCCGGGCTTAGCCAGCCCCAGCATTTT.

The chain employs TRBV12-3 or TRBV12-4 and TRBJ2-7; 10 bases map to TRBD2. The CDR3 consists of 15 residues. The J segment lost 5 bases and the V segment lost 3 bases, leaving 7 bases of the junction unmatched. CDR3 DNA sequence: TGTGCCAGCAGTTTTCGAGCGGGGGGGTCCCACGAGCAGTACTTC. Amino acid sequence: CASSFRAGGSHEQYF.

This CDR3 is CASSRGQNTEAFF. The CDR3 nucleotides read TGTGCCAGCAGCAGAGGACAGAACACTGAAGCTTTCTTT. The V and J genes are TRBV7-2 and TRBJ1-1, with D possibly matching TRBD1 (5 bases). V lost 5 bases and J lost 1, with 8 bases in between. This CDR3 has 13 amino acids. The germline CDR1 and CDR2 sequences are SGHTA and FQGNSA. Complete variable domain (other parts from reference TRBV7-2 and TRBJ1-1): GAGVSQSPSNKVTEKGKDVELRCDPISGHTALYWYRQSLGQGLEFLIYFQGNSAPDKSGLPSDRFSAERTGGSVSTLTIQRTQQEDSAVYLCASSRGQNTEAFFGQGTRLTVV.

This clonotype was seen many times. As DNA, the CDR3 is TGTGCCAGCAGCAAAGGTTCGGCAGGGAACACCGGGGAGCTGTTTTTT. Its translation is CASSKGSAGNTGELFF. The chain carries TRBV21-1 and TRBJ2-2. TRBV21-1 is marked as a pseudogene. This CDR3 spans 16 amino acids.

This clonotype was detected a few times. The chain links TRBV29-1 to TRBJ1-3, with D uncertain. Trimming stripped 6 bases from V and 4 bases from J, with 7 bases between. Looked up from germline, CDR1 is SQVTM and CDR2 is ANQGSEA. The CDR3 is 11 residues long. The CDR3 DNA reads TGCAGCGTATTAGAAGGAAACACCATATATTTT. Its protein product is CSVLEGNTIYF.

This clonotype was detected many times. This chain joins TRBV12-3 or TRBV12-4 and TRBJ1-5; the D gene is possibly TRBD1 (6 bases). The CDR3 contains 13 residues. V lost 6 bases, J lost 5 bases, and 11 bases lay in between. The CDR3 protein is CASSRQVYQPQHF. The CDR3 coding sequence is TGTGCCAGCAGCCGACAGGTTTATCAGCCCCAGCATTTT.

The chain uses TRBV12-2 and TRBJ2-7; TRBD1, the table's D call, lacks a check against the DNA. TRBV12-2 is a known pseudogene. This CDR3 contains 16 residues. CDR3 sequence reads: CASRSSVGTGYSEQYF. In nucleotides, the CDR3 is TGTGCAAGTCGCTCCTCTGTTGGGACAGGGTACAGCGAGCAGTACTTC.

This clonotype was found a few times. This chain joins TRBV18 and TRBJ2-5, with D uncertain. There are 15 residues in the CDR3. V was clipped by 3 bases and J by 5 bases, with 16 bases between them. Germline V gene sequence: CDR1 KGHSH, CDR2 LQKENI. The CDR3 coding sequence is TGTGCCAGCTCACCGAAGGTGGGTTCCGGGGAGACCCAGTACTTC. It is translated as CASSPKVGSGETQYF.

A word on this clonotype: The junction and the germline gene differ at one end; a read error may be behind it. The genes are TRBV7-7 and TRBJ2-3; D is unresolved. The CDR3 sequence is 13 residues long. Germline lookup yields CDR1 SSHAT and CDR2 FNYEAQ (reference sequence). CDR3 in amino acids: CASSSRVGDTQYF. CDR3 DNA sequence: TGTGCTAGCAGCTCCCGTGTCGGGGATACGCAGTATTTT.

This clonotype was recorded at least ten times. The rearrangement uses TRBV12-5 and TRBJ2-3, with 14 bases fitting TRBD2. Germline trimming cut 1 base from V and 2 bases from J; bases unmatched to any gene: 8. Germline V CDR1 and CDR2: LGHNT, FRNRAP. There are 19 residues in the CDR3. CDR3 coding DNA: TGTGCTAGTGGTTTGGGACTAGCGGGGGGGGGAACCTACACAGATACGCAGTATTTT. Amino acid sequence: CASGLGLAGGGTYTDTQYF.

This clonotype was observed at least ten times. J is TRBJ1-6 and V is TRBV7-2; D remains unclear. V was pared by 5 bases and J by 10 bases, with 12 bases between. Looked up from germline, CDR1 is SGHTA and CDR2 is FQGNSA. The CDR3 is 13 amino acids. CDR3 loop: CASSHDPGSPLHF. The CDR3 DNA is TGTGCCAGCAGCCATGACCCCGGCTCACCCCTCCACTTT.

This clonotype showed up many times. The rearrangement joins TRBV6-2 or TRBV6-3 to TRBJ1-5; D is unresolved. Germline CDR1 is MNHEY and CDR2 is SVGEGT. This CDR3 region has 13 residues. Trimming left V 0 bases short and J 5 bases short, with 5 bases between. The CDR3 sequence is CASSYSGDQPQHF. In DNA, the CDR3 is TGTGCCAGCAGTTACTCGGGTGATCAGCCCCAGCATTTT.

This clonotype has just a few counts. The J gene is TRBJ1-2, the V gene TRBV4-3, with 9 bases identical to TRBD1. This CDR3 contains 14 residues. Trimming removed 4 bases from V and 8 bases from J; junction bases left unmatched: 8. In germline, CDR1 is LGHNA, CDR2 YSLEER. The DNA for the CDR3 is TGCGCCAGCAGCCCGAGATCCGGGACAGGGGGCTACACCTTC. Amino acid sequence: CASSPRSGTGGYTF.

The chain carries TRBV18 and TRBJ1-2; a possible D gene is TRBD1 (6 bases). The V gene's germline CDR1 is KGHSH and CDR2 LQKENI. The CDR3 spans 14 residues. The germline V and J ends were trimmed by 2 bases and 3 bases, with 10 bases remaining between them. The CDR3 sequence is CASSPNRDDYGYTF. The CDR3 bases are TGTGCCAGCTCACCAAACAGGGATGACTATGGCTACACCTTC. Complete variable domain (other parts from reference TRBV18 and TRBJ1-2): NAGVMQNPRHLVRRRGQEARLRCSPMKGHSHVYWYRQLPEEGLKFMVYLQKENIIDESGMPKERFSAEFPKEGPSILRIQQVVRGDSAAYFCASSPNRDDYGYTFGSGTRLTVV.

This clonotype was found a few times. V is TRBV5-1 and J is TRBJ1-1, with D perhaps matching TRBD1 (6 bases). The CDR3 has 13 amino acids. The germline CDR1 and CDR2 sequences are SGHRS and YFSETQ. The ends were cut back, 7 bases at V and 0 bases at J, with 10 bases in the middle. The CDR3 is CASREGVNTEAFF. The CDR3 nucleotides read TGCGCCAGCCGGGAGGGGGTGAACACTGAAGCTTTCTTT.